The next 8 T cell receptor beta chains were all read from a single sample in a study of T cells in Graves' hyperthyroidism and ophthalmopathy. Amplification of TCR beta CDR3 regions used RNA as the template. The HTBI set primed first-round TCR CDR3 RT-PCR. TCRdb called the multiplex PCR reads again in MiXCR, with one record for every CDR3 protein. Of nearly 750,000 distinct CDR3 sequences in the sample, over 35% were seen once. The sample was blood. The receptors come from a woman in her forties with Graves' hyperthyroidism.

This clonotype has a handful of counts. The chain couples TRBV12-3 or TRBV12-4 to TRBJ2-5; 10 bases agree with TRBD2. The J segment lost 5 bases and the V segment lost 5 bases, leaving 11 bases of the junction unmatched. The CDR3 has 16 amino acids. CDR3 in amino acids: CASSEYSGGARETQYF. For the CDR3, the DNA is TGTGCCAGCAGTGAATACAGCGGGGGGGCGAGGGAGACCCAGTACTTC.

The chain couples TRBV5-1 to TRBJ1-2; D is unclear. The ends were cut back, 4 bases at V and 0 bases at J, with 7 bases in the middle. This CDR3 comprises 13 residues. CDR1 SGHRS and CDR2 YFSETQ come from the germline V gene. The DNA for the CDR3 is TGCGCCAGCAGCGAGGCAACTAACTATGGCTACACCTTC. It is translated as CASSEATNYGYTF.

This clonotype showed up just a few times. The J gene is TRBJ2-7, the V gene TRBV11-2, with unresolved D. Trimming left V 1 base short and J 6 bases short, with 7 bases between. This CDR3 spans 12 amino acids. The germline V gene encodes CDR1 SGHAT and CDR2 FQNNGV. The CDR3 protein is CASSLVRTEQYF. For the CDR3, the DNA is TGTGCCAGCAGCTTAGTTCGGACCGAGCAGTACTTC.

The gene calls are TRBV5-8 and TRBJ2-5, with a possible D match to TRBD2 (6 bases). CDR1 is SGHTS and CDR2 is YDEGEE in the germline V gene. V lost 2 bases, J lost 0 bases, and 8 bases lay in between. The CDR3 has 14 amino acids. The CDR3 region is CASSFVADQETQYF. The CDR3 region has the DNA TGTGCCAGCAGCTTCGTAGCGGACCAAGAGACCCAGTACTTC.

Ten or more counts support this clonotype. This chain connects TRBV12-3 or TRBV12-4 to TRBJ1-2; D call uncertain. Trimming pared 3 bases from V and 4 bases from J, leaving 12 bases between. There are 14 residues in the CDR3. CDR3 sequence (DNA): TGTGCCAGCAGTTTGGCCAATTCTTTCTATGGCTACACCTTC. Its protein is CASSLANSFYGYTF.

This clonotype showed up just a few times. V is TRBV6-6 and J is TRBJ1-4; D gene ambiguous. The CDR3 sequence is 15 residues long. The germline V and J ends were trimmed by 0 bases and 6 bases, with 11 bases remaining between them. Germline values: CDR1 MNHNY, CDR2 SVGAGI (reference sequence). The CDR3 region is CASSYSFQSDEKLFF. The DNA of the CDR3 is TGTGCCAGCAGTTACTCATTCCAATCGGATGAAAAACTGTTTTTT.

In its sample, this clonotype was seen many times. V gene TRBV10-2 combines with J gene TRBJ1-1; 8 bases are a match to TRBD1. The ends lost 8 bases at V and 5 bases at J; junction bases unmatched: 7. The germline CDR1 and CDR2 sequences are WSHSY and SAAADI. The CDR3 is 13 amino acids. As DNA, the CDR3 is TGCGCCAGCGGACAACAGGGGGGAACTGAAGCTTTCTTT. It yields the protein CASGQQGGTEAFF.

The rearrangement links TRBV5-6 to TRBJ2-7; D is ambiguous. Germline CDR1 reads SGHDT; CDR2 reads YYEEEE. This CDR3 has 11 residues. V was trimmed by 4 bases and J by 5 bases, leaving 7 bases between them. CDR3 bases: TGTGCCAGCAGCCGTGATAACGAGCAGTACTTC. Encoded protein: CASSRDNEQYF.